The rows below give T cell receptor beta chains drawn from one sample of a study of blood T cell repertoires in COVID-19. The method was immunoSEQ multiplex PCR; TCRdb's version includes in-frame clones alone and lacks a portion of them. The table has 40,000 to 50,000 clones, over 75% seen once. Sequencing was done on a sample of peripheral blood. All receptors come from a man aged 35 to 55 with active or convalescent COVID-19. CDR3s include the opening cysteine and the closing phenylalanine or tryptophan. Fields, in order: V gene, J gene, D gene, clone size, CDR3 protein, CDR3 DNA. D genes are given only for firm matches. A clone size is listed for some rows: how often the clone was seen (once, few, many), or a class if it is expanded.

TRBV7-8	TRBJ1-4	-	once	CASSKEASTNEKLFF	TGTGCCAGCAGTAAAGAAGCCTCAACTAATGAAAAACTGTTTTTT
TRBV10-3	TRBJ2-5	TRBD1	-	CAIRDRETQYF	TGTGCCATCCGGGACAGAGAGACCCAGTACTTC
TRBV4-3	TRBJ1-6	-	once	CASSSDSLEVSGHSPLHF	TGCGCCAGCAGCTCGGACAGCCTCGAAGTCAGCGGTCATTCACCCCTCCACTTT
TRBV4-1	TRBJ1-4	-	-	CASTATNEKLFF	TGCGCCAGCACCGCAACTAATGAAAAACTGTTTTTT
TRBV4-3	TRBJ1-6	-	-	CASSPGSYNSPLHF	TGCGCCAGCAGCCCCGGTTCCTATAATTCACCCCTCCACTTT
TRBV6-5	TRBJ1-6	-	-	CASQERHYNSPLHF	TGTGCCAGCCAGGAACGGCACTATAATTCACCCCTCCACTTT
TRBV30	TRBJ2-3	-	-	CAWSVAGADTQYF	TGTGCCTGGAGCGTAGCAGGGGCGGATACGCAGTATTTT
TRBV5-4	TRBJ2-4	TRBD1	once	CASSLMTQGAAKNIQYF	TGTGCCAGCAGCCTGATGACACAGGGGGCAGCCAAAAACATTCAGTACTTC
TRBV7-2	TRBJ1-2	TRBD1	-	CASTIGGTAYGYTF	TGTGCCAGCACTATAGGAGGGACAGCTTATGGCTACACCTTC
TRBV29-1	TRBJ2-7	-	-	CSVGRDRSEQYF	TGCAGCGTTGGGAGAGACAGGAGCGAGCAGTACTTC
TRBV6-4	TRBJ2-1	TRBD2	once	CASAQIAGSYNEQFF	TGTGCCAGCGCCCAAATAGCGGGTAGTTACAATGAGCAGTTCTTC
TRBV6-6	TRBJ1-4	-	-	CASSSPHGDLNEKLFF	TGTGCCAGCAGTTCCCCTCACGGGGATCTGAATGAAAAACTGTTTTTT
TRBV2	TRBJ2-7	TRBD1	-	CAIGTGVSPYEQYF	TGTGCCATAGGGACAGGTGTTAGTCCCTACGAGCAGTACTTC
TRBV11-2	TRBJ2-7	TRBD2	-	CASSPGLAGGRSSYEQYF	TGTGCCAGCAGCCCGGGACTAGCGGGAGGTCGAAGCTCCTACGAGCAGTACTTC
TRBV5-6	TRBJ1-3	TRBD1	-	CASSFGTDGNTIYF	TGTGCCAGCAGTTTCGGGACAGATGGAAACACCATATATTTT
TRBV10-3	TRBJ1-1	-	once	CAIWEGTITEAFF	TGTGCCATCTGGGAGGGCACCATCACTGAAGCTTTCTTT
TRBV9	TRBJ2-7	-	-	CASSVVPGEQYF	TGTGCCAGCAGCGTAGTGCCGGGGGAGCAGTACTTC
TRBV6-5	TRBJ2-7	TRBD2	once	CASSGLANYFYEQYF	TGTGCCAGCAGCGGACTAGCTAATTACTTCTACGAGCAGTACTTC
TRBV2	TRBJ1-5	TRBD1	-	CASNTGASNQPQHF	TGTGCCAGCAATACAGGGGCTAGCAATCAGCCCCAGCATTTT
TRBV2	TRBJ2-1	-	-	CASSRDTTSYNEQFF	TGTGCCAGCAGCCGGGACACCACCTCCTACAATGAGCAGTTCTTC
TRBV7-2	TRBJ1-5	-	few	CASSFYGQPQHF	TGTGCCAGCAGCTTTTACGGTCAGCCCCAGCATTTT
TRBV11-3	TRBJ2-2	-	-	CASSSPVRGNTGELFF	TGTGCCAGCAGCTCCCCGGTGCGGGGGAACACCGGGGAGCTGTTTTTT
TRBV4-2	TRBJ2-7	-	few	CASSQDLGGIYEQYF	TGTGCCAGCAGCCAAGATCTTGGCGGGATCTACGAGCAGTACTTC
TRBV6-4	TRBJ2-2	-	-	CASRWQGTGELFF	TGTGCCAGCAGATGGCAGGGCACCGGGGAGCTGTTTTTT
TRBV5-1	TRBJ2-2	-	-	CASSDDTRQGGELFF	TGCGCCAGCAGCGACGACACCAGGCAAGGTGGGGAGCTGTTTTTT
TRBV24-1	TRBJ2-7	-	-	CATAGRDTYEQYF	TGTGCCACCGCCGGCAGGGATACCTACGAGCAGTACTTC
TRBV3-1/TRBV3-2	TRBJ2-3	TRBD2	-	CASSRQSSGSTDTQYF	TGTGCCAGCAGCCGGCAATCTAGCGGCAGCACAGATACGCAGTATTTT
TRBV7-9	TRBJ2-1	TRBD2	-	CASSSGLVNNEQFF	TGTGCCAGCAGCTCGGGACTAGTCAACAATGAGCAGTTCTTC
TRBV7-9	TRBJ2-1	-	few	CASSPQRDRSYNEQFF	TGTGCCAGCAGCCCCCAGCGTGACAGGTCCTACAATGAGCAGTTCTTC
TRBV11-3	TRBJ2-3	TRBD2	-	CASSPQAGGLGDTQYF	TGTGCCAGCAGCCCGCAAGCGGGGGGACTGGGAGATACGCAGTATTTT
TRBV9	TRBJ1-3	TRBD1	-	CASSAFQGAISGNTIYF	TGTGCCAGCAGCGCGTTTCAGGGGGCAATCTCTGGAAACACCATATATTTT
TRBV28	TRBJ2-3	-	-	CASSPAGEGEDTQYF	TGTGCCAGCAGTCCCGCAGGTGAGGGCGAAGATACGCAGTATTTT
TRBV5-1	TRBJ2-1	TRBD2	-	CASSISGSASVNEQFF	TGCGCCAGCAGCATTAGCGGGAGCGCGTCCGTCAATGAGCAGTTCTTC
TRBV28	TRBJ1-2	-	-	CASTSTSIPDGYTF	TGTGCCAGCACTTCCACCTCTATCCCGGATGGCTACACCTTC
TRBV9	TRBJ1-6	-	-	CASSVEEGIRNSPLHF	TGTGCCAGCAGCGTAGAGGAGGGGATAAGGAATTCACCCCTCCACTTT
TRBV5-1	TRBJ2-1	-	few	CASSRITSSYNEQFF	TGCGCCAGCAGCAGGATAACTAGTTCCTACAATGAGCAGTTCTTC
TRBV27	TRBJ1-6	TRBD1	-	CASSLWDRGGSPLHF	TGTGCCAGCAGTTTATGGGACAGGGGGGGATCACCCCTCCACTTT
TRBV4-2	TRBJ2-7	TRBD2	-	CASSPHAGTRGYEQYF	TGTGCCAGCAGCCCCCACGCCGGGACTAGAGGCTACGAGCAGTACTTC
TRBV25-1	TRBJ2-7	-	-	CASSAGFPNEQYF	TGTGCCAGCAGTGCTGGCTTCCCCAACGAGCAGTACTTC
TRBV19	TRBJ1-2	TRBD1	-	CASHQPGQGNGYTF	TGTGCCAGTCACCAACCGGGACAGGGCAATGGCTACACCTTC
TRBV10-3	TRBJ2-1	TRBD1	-	CAICAGTGDNEQFF	TGTGCCATCTGTGCCGGGACAGGGGACAATGAGCAGTTCTTC
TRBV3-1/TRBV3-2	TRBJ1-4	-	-	CASTTTPSGEKLFF	TGTGCCAGCACAACGACCCCATCGGGGGAAAAACTGTTTTTT
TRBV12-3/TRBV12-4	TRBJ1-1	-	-	CASSLSAETEAFF	TGTGCCAGCAGTTTAAGTGCAGAAACTGAAGCTTTCTTT